This T cell receptor beta chain was sequenced during a study of neurological immune-mediated disorders. 5'RACE with 10-nucleotide random UMIs generated the cDNA. TCRdb ran MiXCR on the 5' RACE reads and lists one entry per CDR3 protein. The data contain 40,000 to 45,000 distinct CDR3 sequences, about 6% of them seen just once; the ten biggest clones take up around 0.57%. The table lists this clonotype with many counts. One end of the junction varies from germline; a read error may be responsible. This CDR3 is 13 amino acids long. The germline V gene encodes CDR1 SGHDN and CDR2 FVKESK. This sequence was found in a woman aged 40 to 50 in good health. Source material: CD4+ T cells from blood. The chain employs TRBV14 and TRBJ2-1, with a tentative D call TRBD2 (6 bases). DNA of the CDR3: TGTGCCAGCAGCCAAGATTTACTAGCTTCGGGGGTCTTC. Encoded protein: CASSQDLLASGVF.